This TCR beta chain comes out of a study of T cell responses to AZD1222 COVID-19 vaccine. TCRdb's table, derived via immunoSEQ multiplex PCR, lists solely in-frame clones and lacks some. The sample shows roughly 150,000 clones, roughly 92% of them seen only once. The CDR3 runs to 13 residues. V lost 3 bases and J lost 2; bases outside the gene matches: 1. The V gene's germline CDR1 is SGHTA and CDR2 FQGNSA. The rearrangement uses TRBV7-2 and TRBJ2-7; 7 bases line up with TRBD1. The sequence came from an adult in good health. The sample here was peripheral blood, taken on day 0 of AZD1222 vaccination. The CDR3 loop reads CASSFGTAYEQYF. Written as DNA, the CDR3 is TGTGCCAGCAGCTTCGGGACAGCCTACGAGCAGTACTTC.